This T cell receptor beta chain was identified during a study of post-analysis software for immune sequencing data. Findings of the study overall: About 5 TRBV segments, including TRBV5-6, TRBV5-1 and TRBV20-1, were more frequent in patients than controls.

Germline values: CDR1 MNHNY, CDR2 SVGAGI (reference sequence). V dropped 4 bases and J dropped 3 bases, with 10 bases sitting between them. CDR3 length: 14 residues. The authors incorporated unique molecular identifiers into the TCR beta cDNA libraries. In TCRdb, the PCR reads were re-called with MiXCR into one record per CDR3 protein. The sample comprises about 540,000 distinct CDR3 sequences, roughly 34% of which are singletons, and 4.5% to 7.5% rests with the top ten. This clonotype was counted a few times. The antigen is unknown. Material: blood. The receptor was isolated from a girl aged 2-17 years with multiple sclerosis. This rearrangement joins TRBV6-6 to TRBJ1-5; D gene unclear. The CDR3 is CASSSSVANQPQHF. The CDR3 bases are TGTGCCAGCAGTTCCTCCGTGGCCAATCAGCCCCAGCATTTT.